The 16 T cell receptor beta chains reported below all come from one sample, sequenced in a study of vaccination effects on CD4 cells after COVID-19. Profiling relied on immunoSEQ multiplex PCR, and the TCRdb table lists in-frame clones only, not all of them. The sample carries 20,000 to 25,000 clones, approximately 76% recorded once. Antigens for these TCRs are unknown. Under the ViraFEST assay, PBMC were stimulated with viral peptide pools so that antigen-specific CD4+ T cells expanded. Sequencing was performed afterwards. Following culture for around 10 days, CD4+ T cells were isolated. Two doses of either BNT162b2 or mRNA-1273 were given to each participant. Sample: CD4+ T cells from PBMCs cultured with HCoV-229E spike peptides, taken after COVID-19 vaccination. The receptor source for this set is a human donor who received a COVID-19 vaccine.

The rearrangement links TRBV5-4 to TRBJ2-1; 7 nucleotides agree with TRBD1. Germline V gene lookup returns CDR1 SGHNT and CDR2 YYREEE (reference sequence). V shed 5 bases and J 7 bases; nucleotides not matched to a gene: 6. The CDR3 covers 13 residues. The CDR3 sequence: CASSFDRVNEQFF. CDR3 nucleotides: TGTGCCAGCAGTTTTGACAGGGTTAATGAGCAGTTCTTC.

This CDR3 reads CASSPQTGGSGANVLTF. The DNA for the CDR3 is TGTGCCAGCTCACCACAGACAGGGGGCTCTGGGGCCAACGTCCTGACTTTC. V is TRBV18 and J is TRBJ2-6, with 9 bases aligning to TRBD1. Germline CDR1 and CDR2: KGHSH and LQKENI. Germline trimming cut 1 base from V and 0 bases from J; bases unmatched to any gene: 1. The length of the CDR3 is 17 residues. Full variable domain (outside the CDR3, taken from reference TRBV18 and TRBJ2-6): NAGVMQNPRHLVRRRGQEARLRCSPMKGHSHVYWYRQLPEEGLKFMVYLQKENIIDESGMPKERFSAEFPKEGPSILRIQQVVRGDSAAYFCASSPQTGGSGANVLTFGAGSRLTVL.

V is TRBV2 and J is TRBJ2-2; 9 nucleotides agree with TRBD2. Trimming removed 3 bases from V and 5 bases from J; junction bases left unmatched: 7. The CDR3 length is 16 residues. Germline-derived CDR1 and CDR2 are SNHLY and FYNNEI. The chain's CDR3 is CASSEAAAGGTGELFF. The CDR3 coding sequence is TGTGCCAGCAGTGAGGCGGCTGCGGGGGGGACCGGGGAGCTGTTTTTT.

CDR3 region: CASSEARQGFYGYTF. CDR3 nucleotide sequence: TGTGCCAGCAGTGAAGCGAGACAGGGCTTCTATGGCTACACCTTC. J is TRBJ1-2 and V is TRBV6-1; 7 bases are shared with TRBD1. The trim removed 0 bases at V and 4 bases at J, leaving 5 bases unmatched. The CDR3 is 15 amino acids. Germline assignment: CDR1 MNHNS and CDR2 SASEGT.

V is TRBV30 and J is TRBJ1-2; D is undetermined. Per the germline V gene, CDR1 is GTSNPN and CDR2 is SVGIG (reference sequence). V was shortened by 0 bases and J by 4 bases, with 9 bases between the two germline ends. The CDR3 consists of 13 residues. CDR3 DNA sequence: TGTGCCTGGAGTGTATCCGCAGGCTATGGCTACACCTTC. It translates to CAWSVSAGYGYTF.

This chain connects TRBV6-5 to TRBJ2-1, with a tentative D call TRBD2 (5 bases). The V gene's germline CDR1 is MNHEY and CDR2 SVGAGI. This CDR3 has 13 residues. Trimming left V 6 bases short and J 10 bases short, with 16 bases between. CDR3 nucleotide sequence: TGTGCCAGCAGAAGATTAATAGCGACAGAGCAGTTCTTC. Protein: CASRRLIATEQFF.

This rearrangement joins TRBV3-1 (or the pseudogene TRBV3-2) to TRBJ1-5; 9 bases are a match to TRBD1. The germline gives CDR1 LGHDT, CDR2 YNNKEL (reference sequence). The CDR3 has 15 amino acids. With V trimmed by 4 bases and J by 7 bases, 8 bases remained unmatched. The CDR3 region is CASSLGQGRGQPQHF. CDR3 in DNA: TGTGCCAGCAGCCTGGGACAGGGAAGAGGGCAGCCCCAGCATTTT.

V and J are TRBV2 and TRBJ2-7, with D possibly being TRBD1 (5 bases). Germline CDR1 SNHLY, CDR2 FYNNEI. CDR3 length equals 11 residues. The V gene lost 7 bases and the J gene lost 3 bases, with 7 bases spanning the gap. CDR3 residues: CASTGNYEQYF. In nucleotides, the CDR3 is TGTGCCAGCACAGGGAACTACGAGCAGTACTTC.

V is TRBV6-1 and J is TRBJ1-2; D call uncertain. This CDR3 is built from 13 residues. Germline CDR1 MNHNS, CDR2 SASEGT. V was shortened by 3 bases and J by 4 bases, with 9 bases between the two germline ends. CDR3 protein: CASSETLFYGYTF. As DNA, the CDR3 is TGTGCCAGCAGTGAGACTTTGTTCTATGGCTACACCTTC.

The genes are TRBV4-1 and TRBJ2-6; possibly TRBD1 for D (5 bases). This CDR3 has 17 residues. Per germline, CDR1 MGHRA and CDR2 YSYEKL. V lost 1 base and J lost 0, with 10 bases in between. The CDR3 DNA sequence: TGCGCCAGCAGCCAAGGGCGACAGAACTCTGGGGCCAACGTCCTGACTTTC. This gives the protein CASSQGRQNSGANVLTF.

CDR3 loop: CASAIGGNTEAFF. The DNA for the CDR3 is TGCGCCAGCGCCATTGGGGGGAACACTGAAGCTTTCTTT. V usage is TRBV5-1 and J usage is TRBJ1-1, with TRBD1 as a possible D gene (5 bases). The CDR3 contains 13 residues. The ends were cut back, 7 bases at V and 1 base at J, with 11 bases in the middle. The V gene's germline CDR1 is SGHRS and CDR2 YFSETQ. Supplemented by reference TRBV5-1 and TRBJ1-1, the full variable domain reads KAGVTQTPRYLIKTRGQQVTLSCSPISGHRSVSWYQQTPGQGLQFLFEYFSETQRNKGNFPGRFSGRQFSNSRSEMNVSTLELGDSALYLCASAIGGNTEAFFGQGTRLTVV.

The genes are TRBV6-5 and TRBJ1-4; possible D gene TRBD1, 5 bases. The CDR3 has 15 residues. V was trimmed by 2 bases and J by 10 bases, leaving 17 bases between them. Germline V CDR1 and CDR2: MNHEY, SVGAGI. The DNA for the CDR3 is TGTGCCAGCAGTTACACGACAGACCTGGTTGGAAAACTGTTTTTT. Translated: CASSYTTDLVGKLFF.

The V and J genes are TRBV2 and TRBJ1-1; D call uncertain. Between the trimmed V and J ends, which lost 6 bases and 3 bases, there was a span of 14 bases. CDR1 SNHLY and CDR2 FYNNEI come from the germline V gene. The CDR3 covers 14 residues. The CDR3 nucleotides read TGTGCCAGCAGCAACCTCGCCGGCGACACTGAAGCTTTCTTT. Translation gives CASSNLAGDTEAFF. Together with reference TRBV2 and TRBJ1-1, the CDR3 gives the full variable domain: EPEVTQTPSHQVTQMGQEVILRCVPISNHLYFYWYRQILGQKVEFLVSFYNNEISEKSEIFDDQFSVERPDGSNFTLKIRSTKLEDSAMYFCASSNLAGDTEAFFGQGTRLTVV.

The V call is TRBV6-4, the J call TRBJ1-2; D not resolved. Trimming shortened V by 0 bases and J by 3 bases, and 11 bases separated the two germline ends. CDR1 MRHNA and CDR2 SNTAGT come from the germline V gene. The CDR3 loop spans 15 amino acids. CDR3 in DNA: TGTGCCAGCAGTGACTCAGGGCAGCTTGACTATGGCTACACCTTC. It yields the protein CASSDSGQLDYGYTF.

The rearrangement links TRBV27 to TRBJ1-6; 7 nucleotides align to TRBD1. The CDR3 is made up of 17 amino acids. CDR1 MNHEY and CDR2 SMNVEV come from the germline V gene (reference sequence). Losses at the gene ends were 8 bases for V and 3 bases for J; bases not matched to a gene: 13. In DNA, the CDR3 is TGTGCCAGCGGCGGACGAGATAACAGGGGCTATAATTCACCCCTCCACTTT. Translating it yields CASGGRDNRGYNSPLHF.

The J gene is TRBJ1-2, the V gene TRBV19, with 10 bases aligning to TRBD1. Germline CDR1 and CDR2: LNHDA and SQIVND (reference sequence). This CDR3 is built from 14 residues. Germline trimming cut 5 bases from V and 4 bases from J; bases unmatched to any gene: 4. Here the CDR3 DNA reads TGTGCCAGTAGTGGGGACAGGGGACTCTATGGCTACACCTTC. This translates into CASSGDRGLYGYTF.